These 25 T cell receptor beta chains share one sample of origin, sequenced in a study of OX40 agonist ivuxolimab in advanced cancers. The repertoire was sequenced with immunoSEQ multiplex PCR; TCRdb's copy has only in-frame clones and lacks some. The table lists fewer than 40,000 clones, more than 60% of them singletons. Sequences were derived from CD4+ or CD8+ T cells sorted from blood, sampled in a trial of the OX40 agonist ivuxolimab. These receptors originate from an adult with an advanced solid tumor such as melanoma, head and neck, liver or kidney cancer.

The V and J genes are TRBV29-1 and TRBJ2-7, with D possibly TRBD1 on 6 matching bases. The V gene's germline CDR1 is SQVTM and CDR2 ANQGSEA. V was cut by 7 bases and J by 5 bases, with 15 bases left in between. CDR3 length: 12 residues. This chain's CDR3 is CSAIATGNEQYF. CDR3 nucleotide sequence: TGCAGCGCCATAGCTACAGGGAACGAGCAGTACTTC.

The V call is TRBV18, the J call TRBJ1-1; D remains unclear. The CDR3 is 16 amino acids. CDR1 and CDR2 (germline): KGHSH, LQKENI. V was shortened by 3 bases and J by 1 base, with 15 bases between the two germline ends. The CDR3 here is CASSPAPAGRNTEAFF. The CDR3 region has the DNA TGTGCCAGCTCACCGGCACCGGCGGGCCGGAACACTGAAGCTTTCTTT. Full variable domain (outside the CDR3, taken from reference TRBV18 and TRBJ1-1): NAGVMQNPRHLVRRRGQEARLRCSPMKGHSHVYWYRQLPEEGLKFMVYLQKENIIDESGMPKERFSAEFPKEGPSILRIQQVVRGDSAAYFCASSPAPAGRNTEAFFGQGTRLTVV.

For the CDR3, the DNA is TGTGCCAGCAGTTATCGGGGCCCCCAGTACTTC. Translated: CASSYRGPQYF. The genes are TRBV28 and TRBJ2-7; D is perhaps TRBD1 or TRBD2 (5 bases each). The germline gives CDR1 MDHEN, CDR2 SYDVKM. The CDR3 extends over 11 amino acids. The V end lost 4 bases, the J end lost 10 bases, and 11 bases lay between the germline ends.

The chain recombines TRBV7-2 with TRBJ2-7; tentative D call: TRBD2 (6 bases). Germline values: CDR1 SGHTA, CDR2 FQGNSA. The CDR3 spans 13 residues. Trimming took off 10 bases at V and 6 bases at J, with 19 bases between the two ends. The CDR3 bases are TGTGCCACAGGACGGAGGGTGTACGGCGAGCAGTACTTC. Translation gives CATGRRVYGEQYF.

The chain employs TRBV7-9 and TRBJ2-7; D possibly corresponds to TRBD2 (5 bases). This CDR3 spans 16 amino acids. Per germline, CDR1 SEHNR and CDR2 FQNEAQ (reference sequence). Trimming removed 4 bases at V and 6 bases at J, with 22 bases between. The CDR3 sequence: CASSSESWRSVSEQYF. CDR3 in DNA: TGTGCCAGCAGCTCTGAGAGCTGGAGGTCGGTATCCGAGCAGTACTTC.

For the CDR3, the DNA is TGTGCCAGCAGGACTCTCACCGGGGAGCTGTTTTTT. Protein: CASRTLTGELFF. V gene TRBV7-3 combines with J gene TRBJ2-2; D ambiguous. CDR3 size: 12 residues. The V and J ends lost 6 bases and 4 bases respectively, with 6 bases between them. Germline values: CDR1 SGHTA, CDR2 FQGTGA.

The V and J genes are TRBV7-2 and TRBJ1-1; the D is unclear. Germline loops: CDR1 SGHTA, CDR2 FQGNSA. Between the trimmed V and J ends, which lost 5 bases and 6 bases, there was a span of 16 bases. This CDR3 is built from 14 residues. The CDR3 loop is CASSDYPRTAEAFF. CDR3 nucleotides: TGTGCCAGCAGCGATTACCCCAGGACCGCTGAAGCTTTCTTT.

The V gene is TRBV4-1, the J gene TRBJ1-3; D uncertain. Between the trimmed V and J ends, which lost 0 bases and 0 bases, there was a span of 12 bases. The V gene's germline CDR1 is MGHRA and CDR2 YSYEKL. The CDR3 is 17 residues long. CDR3 coding DNA: TGCGCCAGCAGCCAAGAGGGCAGCGTCAACTCTGGAAACACCATATATTTT. Translating gives CASSQEGSVNSGNTIYF.

The chain is built from TRBV11-2 and TRBJ2-5; 10 bases agree with TRBD2. The CDR3 runs 16 residues. Unmatched junction bases numbered 6, after V lost 1 base and J lost 4 bases. The germline V gene encodes CDR1 SGHAT and CDR2 FQNNGV. CDR3 amino acids: CASSLAAGGPGETQYF. The CDR3 region has the DNA TGTGCCAGCAGCTTAGCAGCGGGAGGGCCTGGAGAGACCCAGTACTTC. The full variable domain, completed using reference TRBV11-2 and TRBJ2-5, is EAGVAQSPRYKIIEKRQSVAFWCNPISGHATLYWYQQILGQGPKLLIQFQNNGVVDDSQLPKDRFSAERLKGVDSTLKIQPAKLEDSAVYLCASSLAAGGPGETQYFGPGTRLLVL.

The chain couples TRBV18 to TRBJ2-7; unclear D gene. CDR1 KGHSH and CDR2 LQKENI come from the germline V gene. Trimming cost V 3 bases and J 5 bases, with 5 bases left between them. This CDR3 has 11 residues. The CDR3 protein is CASSPLHEQYF. CDR3 DNA sequence: TGTGCCAGCTCACCTCTCCACGAGCAGTACTTC. Based on the CDR3 plus reference TRBV18 and TRBJ2-7, the full variable domain is NAGVMQNPRHLVRRRGQEARLRCSPMKGHSHVYWYRQLPEEGLKFMVYLQKENIIDESGMPKERFSAEFPKEGPSILRIQQVVRGDSAAYFCASSPLHEQYFGPGTRLTVT.

CDR3 protein: CASSIDSGRNEQFF. The CDR3 DNA sequence: TGTGCCAGTAGTATAGATAGCGGGCGCAATGAGCAGTTCTTC. The V gene is TRBV19, the J gene TRBJ2-1, with TRBD2 matching 7 bases. After removal of 0 bases from V and 6 bases from J, the junction contained 2 bases not matched to a gene. The CDR3 has 14 amino acids. The germline V gene has CDR1 LNHDA and CDR2 SQIVND (reference sequence).

The chain couples TRBV5-6 to TRBJ2-3; possible D gene TRBD2, 6 bases. The CDR3 is made up of 16 amino acids. The V end lost 5 bases, the J end lost 3 bases, and 19 bases lay between the germline ends. Germline assignment: CDR1 SGHDT and CDR2 YYEEEE. CDR3 DNA sequence: TGTGCCAGCAGTGTGGGCTTGGCTAGCGCTACAGATACGCAGTATTTT. Translating it yields CASSVGLASATDTQYF. Based on the CDR3 plus reference TRBV5-6 and TRBJ2-3, the full variable domain is DAGVTQSPTHLIKTRGQQVTLRCSPKSGHDTVSWYQQALGQGPQFIFQYYEEEERQRGNFPDRFSGHQFPNYSSELNVNALLLGDSALYLCASSVGLASATDTQYFGPGTRLTVL.

The chain carries TRBV18 and TRBJ1-5, with 7 bases matching TRBD1. Germline V gene lookup returns CDR1 KGHSH and CDR2 LQKENI. V lost 4 bases, J lost 7 bases, and 13 bases stayed unmatched. The CDR3 is 16 amino acids. CDR3 loop: CASSQVRGQGEQPQHF. CDR3 coding DNA: TGTGCCAGCTCACAGGTCCGGGGGCAGGGGGAACAGCCCCAGCATTTT.

The table lists this clone with a count of one. This sequence joins TRBV27 and TRBJ2-2; D is ambiguous. This CDR3 contains 12 residues. The ends were cut back, 11 bases at V and 7 bases at J, with 14 bases in the middle. The germline CDR1 and CDR2 sequences are MNHEY and SMNVEV (reference sequence). CDR3 loop: CAASFMGGELFF. The CDR3 DNA reads TGTGCCGCTTCTTTTATGGGCGGGGAGCTGTTTTTT.

The sample holds a few counts of this clone. The chain has TRBV19 and TRBJ1-2, with 8 bases identical to TRBD1. Germline CDR1 and CDR2: LNHDA and SQIVND (reference sequence). After removal of 3 bases from V and 4 bases from J, the junction contained 4 bases not matched to a gene. CDR3 size: 14 residues. This CDR3 is CASSIDRGVYGYTF. DNA for the CDR3: TGTGCCAGTAGTATTGACAGGGGAGTCTATGGCTACACCTTC.

This clone was seen only once. This rearrangement joins TRBV10-2 to TRBJ2-1; 15 bases agree with TRBD2. This CDR3 region has 15 residues. With V trimmed by 4 bases and J by 6 bases, 1 base remained unmatched. Per germline, CDR1 WSHSY and CDR2 SAAADI. CDR3 sequence (DNA): TGCGCCAGCAGTGGGACTAGCGGGAGGGTCAATGAGCAGTTCTTC. Protein product: CASSGTSGRVNEQFF.

The chain recombines TRBV7-8 with TRBJ2-4, with D unclear. V lost 5 bases to trimming and J lost 10 bases, with 12 bases between them. This CDR3 region has 12 residues. Germline-derived CDR1 and CDR2 are SGHVS and FQNEAQ. CDR3 nucleotides: TGTGCCAGCAGCCCTTGGAAAGATATTCAGTACTTC. Protein sequence: CASSPWKDIQYF.

The chain employs TRBV7-9 and TRBJ1-5; D unresolved. The V gene lost 5 bases and the J gene lost 3 bases, with 17 bases spanning the gap. This CDR3 contains 16 residues. CDR1 and CDR2 (germline): SEHNR, FQNEAQ (reference sequence). CDR3 nucleotide sequence: TGTGCCAGCAGCCCCTTTACCGACGTGTACAATCAGCCCCAGCATTTT. It translates to CASSPFTDVYNQPQHF.

The CDR3 sequence is CASSRTGNTEAFF. CDR3 sequence (DNA): TGTGCCAGTAGTAGGACAGGGAACACTGAAGCTTTCTTT. This rearrangement joins TRBV19 to TRBJ1-1, with TRBD1 identical over 7 bases. This CDR3 has 13 residues. CDR1 LNHDA and CDR2 SQIVND come from the germline V gene (reference sequence). V lost 4 bases to trimming and J lost 1 base; unmatched junction nucleotides: 0.

The chain has TRBV28 and TRBJ1-5, with D possibly being TRBD1 (6 bases). CDR1 is MDHEN and CDR2 is SYDVKM in the germline V gene. This CDR3 region has 14 residues. Trimming stripped 6 bases from V and 3 bases from J, with 12 bases between. The CDR3 DNA is TGTGCCAGCAGCACAGGGAGTTTCAATCAGCCCCAGCATTTT. Its translation is CASSTGSFNQPQHF.

This clone was counted between two and nine times. This chain links TRBV2 with TRBJ1-1, with D uncertain. V lost 8 bases, J lost 1 base, and 14 bases lay in between. Germline lookup yields CDR1 SNHLY and CDR2 FYNNEI. The CDR3 covers 14 residues. This CDR3 reads CASLSDAANTEAFF. CDR3 in DNA: TGTGCCAGCTTATCGGACGCAGCGAACACTGAAGCTTTCTTT.

This rearrangement joins TRBV10-3 to TRBJ2-1, with 16 bases matching TRBD2. The CDR3 totals 13 residues. CDR1 and CDR2 from the germline V gene are ENHRY and SYGVKD. The J segment lost 15 bases and the V segment lost 7 bases, leaving 6 bases of the junction unmatched. The CDR3 spells CAITGTSGGEVFF. DNA for the CDR3: TGTGCCATCACCGGGACTAGCGGGGGGGAAGTGTTCTTC.

The rearrangement uses TRBV7-9 and TRBJ1-2; 10 bases fit TRBD1. The CDR3 spans 16 residues. Germline loops: CDR1 SEHNR, CDR2 FQNEAQ (reference sequence). V lost 7 bases to trimming and J lost 5 bases; unmatched junction nucleotides: 13. In DNA form, the CDR3 reads TGTGCCAGCATCCCCTACGGGACAGGGGACCGGTATGGCTACACCTTC. It is translated as CASIPYGTGDRYGYTF. The full variable domain, in which reference TRBV7-9 and TRBJ1-2 provide the parts outside the CDR3, is DTGVSQNPRHKITKRGQNVTFRCDPISEHNRLYWYRQTLGQGPEFLTYFQNEAQLEKSRLLSDRFSAERPKGSFSTLEIQRTEQGDSAMYLCASIPYGTGDRYGYTFGSGTRLTVV.

This clone was detected only once. This chain links TRBV27 with TRBJ2-6; D is unresolved. This CDR3 has 14 amino acids. Germline V gene sequence: CDR1 MNHEY, CDR2 SMNVEV (reference sequence). The V and J ends lost 4 bases and 4 bases respectively, with 8 bases between them. The CDR3: CASSSVMGANVLTF. The CDR3 nucleotides read TGTGCCAGCAGTTCCGTTATGGGGGCCAACGTCCTGACTTTC.

In this sample, this clone turned up once. The chain joins TRBV10-1 to TRBJ2-3; possible D gene TRBD1, 5 bases. The CDR3 covers 14 residues. In germline, CDR1 is WNHNN, CDR2 SYGVQD (reference sequence). The V end was cut by 4 bases, the J end by 3 bases, with 11 bases between. The CDR3 here is CASSVRQSTDTQYF. The CDR3 DNA reads TGCGCCAGCAGTGTACGACAGTCGACAGATACGCAGTATTTT.